Sequencing of this T cell receptor (beta chain) was carried out in a study of human T cells and chemical hapten exposure. Study observations and caveats: Significantly more large CDR3 similarity clusters were formed by expanded TCRs than by controls.

Time point specified: patch test 1, 2 weeks after DPC sensitization. Treatment meaning: therapeutic diphenylcyclopropenone sensitization with weekly scalp DPC. The CDR3 totals 13 residues. Germline values: CDR1 SQVTM, CDR2 ANQGSEA. About this clonotype itself: The antigen is not known. This may come from a read error, since a much larger clone is one base off.

Using its own MiXCR run on the RACE reads, TCRdb lists one record per CDR3 protein. The data hold tens of thousands of distinct CDR3 sequences, with about 10% observed a single time. This chain connects TRBV29-1 to TRBJ2-5, with a possible D match to TRBD1 (5 bases). The clonotype comes from a man aged 35 to 55 with alopecia areata. Some clones in this sample may be carry-over from other donors' samples. The input for sequencing was whole blood, taken in connection with sensitization to the hapten diphenylcyclopropenone (DPC). CDR3 sequence: CSVGQGGKEAQYF. The CDR3, as DNA: TGCAGCGTTGGTCAGGGCGGTAAAGAGGCCCAGTACTTC.